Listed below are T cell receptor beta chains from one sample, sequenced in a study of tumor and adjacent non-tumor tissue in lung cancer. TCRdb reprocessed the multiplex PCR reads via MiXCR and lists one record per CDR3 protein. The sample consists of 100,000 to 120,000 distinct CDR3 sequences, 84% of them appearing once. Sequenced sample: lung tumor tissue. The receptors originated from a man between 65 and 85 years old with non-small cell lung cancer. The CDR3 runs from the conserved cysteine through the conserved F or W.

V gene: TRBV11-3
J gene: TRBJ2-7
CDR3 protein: CASSLTELVSYVQYF

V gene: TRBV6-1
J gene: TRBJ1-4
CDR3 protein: CVSSHATGGIREKLFF

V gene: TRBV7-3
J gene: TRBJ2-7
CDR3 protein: CASSPGQLSYEQNF

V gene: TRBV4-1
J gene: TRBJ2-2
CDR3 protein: CTSSLGQGGTGKLFF

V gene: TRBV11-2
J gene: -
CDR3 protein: CASSGRAECTQHF

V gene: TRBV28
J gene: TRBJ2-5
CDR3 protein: CASSTRALPPQEIQYF

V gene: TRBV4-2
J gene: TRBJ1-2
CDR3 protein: CASSQDDTNYGHTF

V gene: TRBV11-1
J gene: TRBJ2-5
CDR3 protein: CASSVDEVRGETQNF

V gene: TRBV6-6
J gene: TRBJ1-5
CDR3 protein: CASGYFGRGQNSNQPQHF

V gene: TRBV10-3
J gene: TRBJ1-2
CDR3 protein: CAISESGTCPYGYAF

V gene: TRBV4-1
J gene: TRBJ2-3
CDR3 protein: CASRGTDAQYF

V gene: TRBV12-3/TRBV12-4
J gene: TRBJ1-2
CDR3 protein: CANSLLKGFGYGYTF

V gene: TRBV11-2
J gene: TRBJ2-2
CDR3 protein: CASSPDSHSGELFF

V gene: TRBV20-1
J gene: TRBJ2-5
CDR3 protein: CSAIANSGAGETHYF

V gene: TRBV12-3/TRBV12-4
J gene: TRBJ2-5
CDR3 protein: CASRTGQGSTQYF

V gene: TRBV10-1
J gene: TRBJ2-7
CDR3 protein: CASSAPGQAWERYF

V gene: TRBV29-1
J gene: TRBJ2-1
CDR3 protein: CCVEGWSGEDEQFF

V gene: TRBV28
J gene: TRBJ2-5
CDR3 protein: CASSLLSRGPTETQYF

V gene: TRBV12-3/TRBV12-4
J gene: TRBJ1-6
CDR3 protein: CASSSQGRLNSPLHF

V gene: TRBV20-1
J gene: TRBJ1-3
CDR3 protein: CSARGGGNTIYF

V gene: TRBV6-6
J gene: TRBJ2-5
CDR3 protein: CAVSYSKGGKTQYF

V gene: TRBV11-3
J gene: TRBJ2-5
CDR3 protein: CASSLGISLEETQYF

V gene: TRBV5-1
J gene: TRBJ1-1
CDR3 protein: CASRVGQRNTEAFF

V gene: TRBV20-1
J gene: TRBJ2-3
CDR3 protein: CRAHLGGLQAPVDTQYF

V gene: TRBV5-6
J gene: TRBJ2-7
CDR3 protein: CVRSWGGSSYEQYF

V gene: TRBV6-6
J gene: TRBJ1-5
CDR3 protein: CVGSYSGQGTQPQHF

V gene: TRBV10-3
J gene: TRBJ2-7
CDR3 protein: CAIKRVEGYEQYF

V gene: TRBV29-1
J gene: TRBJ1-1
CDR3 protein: CSLLDRCRDTEPFF

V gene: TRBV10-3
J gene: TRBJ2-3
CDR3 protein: CAISGIEDTQYF

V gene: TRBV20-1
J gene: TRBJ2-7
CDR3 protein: CSANTVSEQYF

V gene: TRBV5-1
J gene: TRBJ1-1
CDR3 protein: CASKNLAGRTEAFF

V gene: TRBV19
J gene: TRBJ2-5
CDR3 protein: CTSGTSRETQYF

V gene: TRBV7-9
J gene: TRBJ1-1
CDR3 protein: CASSPQLGDTEAFF

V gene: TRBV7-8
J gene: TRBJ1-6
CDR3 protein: CASSLLKGSPLHF

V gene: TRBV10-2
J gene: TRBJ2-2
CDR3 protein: CASSVSGLGRSTWELFF

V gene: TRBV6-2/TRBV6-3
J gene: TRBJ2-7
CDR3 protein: CASSPQGGLNCYEQYF

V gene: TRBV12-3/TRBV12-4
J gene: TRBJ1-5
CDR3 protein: CASSIGTGGNQAQHF

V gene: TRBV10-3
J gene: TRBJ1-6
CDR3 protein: CATQGGRGNSPLHF

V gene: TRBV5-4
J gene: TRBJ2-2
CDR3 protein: CVSNPLGGAGELFF

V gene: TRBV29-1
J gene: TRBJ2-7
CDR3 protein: CSVEENGTGLIYEQYF